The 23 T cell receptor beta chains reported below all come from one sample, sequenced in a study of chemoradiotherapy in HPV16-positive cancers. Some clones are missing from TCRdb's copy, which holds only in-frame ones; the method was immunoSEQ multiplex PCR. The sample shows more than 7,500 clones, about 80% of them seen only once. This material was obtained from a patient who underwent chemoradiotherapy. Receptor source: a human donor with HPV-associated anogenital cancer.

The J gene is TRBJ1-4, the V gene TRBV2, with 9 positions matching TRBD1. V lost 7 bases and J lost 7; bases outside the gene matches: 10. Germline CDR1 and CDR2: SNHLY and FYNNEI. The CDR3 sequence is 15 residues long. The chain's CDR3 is CASIHNRGRGEKLFF. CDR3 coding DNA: TGTGCCAGCATTCATAACAGGGGGCGCGGTGAAAAACTGTTTTTT.

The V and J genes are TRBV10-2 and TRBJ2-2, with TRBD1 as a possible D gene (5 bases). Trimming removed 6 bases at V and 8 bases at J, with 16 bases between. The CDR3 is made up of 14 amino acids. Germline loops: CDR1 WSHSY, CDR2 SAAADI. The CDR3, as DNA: TGCGCCAGCAGCGCAAGAAGGGGTATGGGGGAGCTGTTTTTT. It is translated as CASSARRGMGELFF.

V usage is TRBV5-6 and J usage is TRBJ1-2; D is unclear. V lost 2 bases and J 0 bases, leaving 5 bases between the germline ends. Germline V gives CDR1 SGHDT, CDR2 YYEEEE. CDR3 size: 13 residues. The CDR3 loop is CASSFGANYGYTF. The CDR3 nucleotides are TGTGCCAGCAGCTTCGGAGCTAACTATGGCTACACCTTC.

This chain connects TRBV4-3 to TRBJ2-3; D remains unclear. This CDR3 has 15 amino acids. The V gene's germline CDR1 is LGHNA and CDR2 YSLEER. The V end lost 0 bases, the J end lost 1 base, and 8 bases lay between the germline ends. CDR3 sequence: CASSQDSRGTDTQYF. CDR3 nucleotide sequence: TGCGCCAGCAGCCAAGATTCTCGGGGCACAGATACGCAGTATTTT.

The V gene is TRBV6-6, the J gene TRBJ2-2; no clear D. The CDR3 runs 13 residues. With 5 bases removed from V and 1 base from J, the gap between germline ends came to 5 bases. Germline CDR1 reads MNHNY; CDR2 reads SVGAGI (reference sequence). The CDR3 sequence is CASSGKNTGELFF. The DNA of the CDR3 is TGTGCCAGCAGTGGGAAGAACACCGGGGAGCTGTTTTTT.

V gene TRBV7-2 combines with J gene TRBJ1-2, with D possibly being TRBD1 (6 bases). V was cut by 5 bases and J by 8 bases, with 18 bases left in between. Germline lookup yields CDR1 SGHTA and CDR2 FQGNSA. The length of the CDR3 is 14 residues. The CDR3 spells CASSPFQGLRGYTF. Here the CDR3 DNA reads TGTGCCAGCAGCCCGTTCCAGGGGCTTCGGGGCTACACCTTC.

The CDR3: CSVTGTADGYTF. The CDR3 nucleotides are TGCAGCGTTACCGGGACAGCTGATGGCTACACCTTC. The chain has TRBV29-1 and TRBJ1-2; 7 bases agree with TRBD1. Germline V gene data show CDR1 as SQVTM and CDR2 as ANQGSEA. V gave up 5 bases and J gave up 6 bases; unmatched junction bases: 6. The CDR3 is 12 residues long.

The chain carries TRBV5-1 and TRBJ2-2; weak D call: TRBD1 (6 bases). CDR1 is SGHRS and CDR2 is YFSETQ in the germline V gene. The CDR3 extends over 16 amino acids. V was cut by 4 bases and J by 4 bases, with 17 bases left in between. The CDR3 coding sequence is TGCGCCAGCAGCCTATCACAGGGTCGGGGCACCGGGGAGCTGTTTTTT. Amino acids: CASSLSQGRGTGELFF.

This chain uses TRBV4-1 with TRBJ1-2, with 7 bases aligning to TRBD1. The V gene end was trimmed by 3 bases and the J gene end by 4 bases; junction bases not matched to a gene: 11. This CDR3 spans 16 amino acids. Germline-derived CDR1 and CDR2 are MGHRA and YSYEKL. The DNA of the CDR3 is TGCGCCAGCAGCCAGGCCCAGGGGGTGGGTATCTATGGCTACACCTTC. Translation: CASSQAQGVGIYGYTF.

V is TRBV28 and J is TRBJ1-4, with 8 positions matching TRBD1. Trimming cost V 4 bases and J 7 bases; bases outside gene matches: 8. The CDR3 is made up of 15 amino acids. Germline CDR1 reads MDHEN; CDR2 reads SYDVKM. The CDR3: CASSSQTGAFEKLFF. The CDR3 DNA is TGTGCCAGCAGTTCCCAGACAGGGGCTTTTGAAAAACTGTTTTTT.

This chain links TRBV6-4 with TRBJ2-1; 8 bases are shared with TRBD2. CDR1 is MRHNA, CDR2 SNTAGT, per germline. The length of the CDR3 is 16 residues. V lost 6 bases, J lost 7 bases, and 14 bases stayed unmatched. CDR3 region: CASSRTGTRRQNEQFF. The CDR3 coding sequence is TGTGCCAGCAGCCGCACCGGGACTAGAAGACAGAATGAGCAGTTCTTC.

The CDR3 is CASSSSAGGTYNEQFF. CDR3 bases: TGTGCCAGCAGTTCCTCAGCGGGGGGCACCTACAATGAGCAGTTCTTC. The chain is built from TRBV6-5 and TRBJ2-1, with TRBD2 matching 9 bases. Germline trimming cut 4 bases from V and 2 bases from J; bases unmatched to any gene: 6. In germline, CDR1 is MNHEY, CDR2 SVGAGI. The CDR3 sequence is 16 residues long.

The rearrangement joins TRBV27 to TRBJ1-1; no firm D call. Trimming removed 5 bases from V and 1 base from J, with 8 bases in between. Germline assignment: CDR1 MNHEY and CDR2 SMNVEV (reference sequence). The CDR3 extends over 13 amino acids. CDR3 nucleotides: TGTGCCAGCAGTCTCCAGAGGAACACTGAAGCTTTCTTT. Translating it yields CASSLQRNTEAFF.

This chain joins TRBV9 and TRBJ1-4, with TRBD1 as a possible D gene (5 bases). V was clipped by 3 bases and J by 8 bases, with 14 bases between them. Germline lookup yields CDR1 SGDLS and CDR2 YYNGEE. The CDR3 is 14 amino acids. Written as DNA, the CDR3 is TGTGCCAGCAGCGGCCGGGACGTGGAGGAAAAACTGTTTTTT. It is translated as CASSGRDVEEKLFF.

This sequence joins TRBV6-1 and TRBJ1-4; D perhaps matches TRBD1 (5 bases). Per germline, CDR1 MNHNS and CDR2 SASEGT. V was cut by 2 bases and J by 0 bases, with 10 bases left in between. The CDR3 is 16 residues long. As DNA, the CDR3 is TGTGCCAGCAGTGAAAGCTGGGGGGCAACTAATGAAAAACTGTTTTTT. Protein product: CASSESWGATNEKLFF.

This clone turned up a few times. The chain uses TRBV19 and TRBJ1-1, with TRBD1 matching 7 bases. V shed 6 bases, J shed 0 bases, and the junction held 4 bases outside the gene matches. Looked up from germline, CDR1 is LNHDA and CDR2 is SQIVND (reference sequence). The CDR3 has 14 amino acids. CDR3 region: CASRPTGMNTEAFF. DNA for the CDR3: TGTGCCAGTAGACCGACAGGGATGAACACTGAAGCTTTCTTT.

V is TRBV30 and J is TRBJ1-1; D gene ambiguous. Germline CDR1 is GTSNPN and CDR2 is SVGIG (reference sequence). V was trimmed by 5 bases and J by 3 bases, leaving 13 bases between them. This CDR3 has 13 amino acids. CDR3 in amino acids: CAWGPRGYTEAFF. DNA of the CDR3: TGTGCCTGGGGGCCTCGGGGTTACACTGAAGCTTTCTTT.

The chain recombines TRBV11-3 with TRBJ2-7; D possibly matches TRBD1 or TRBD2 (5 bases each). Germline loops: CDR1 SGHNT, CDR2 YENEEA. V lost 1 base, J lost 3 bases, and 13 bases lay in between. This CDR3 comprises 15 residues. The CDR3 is CASSLGPGAYYEQYF. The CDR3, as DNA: TGTGCCAGCAGCTTAGGTCCCGGGGCCTACTACGAGCAGTACTTC.

CDR3 in amino acids: CASSQLADTQYF. DNA of the CDR3: TGTGCCAGCTCACAGTTAGCAGATACGCAGTATTTT. V gene TRBV18 combines with J gene TRBJ2-3; the D is unclear. CDR3 length equals 12 residues. V lost 4 bases to trimming and J lost 4 bases, with 6 bases between them. Per germline, CDR1 KGHSH and CDR2 LQKENI.

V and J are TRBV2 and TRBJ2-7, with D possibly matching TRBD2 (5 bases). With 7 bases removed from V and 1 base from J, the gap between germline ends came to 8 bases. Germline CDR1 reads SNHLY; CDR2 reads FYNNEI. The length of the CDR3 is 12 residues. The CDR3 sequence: CASTRESYEQYF. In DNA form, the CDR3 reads TGTGCCAGCACGAGGGAGTCCTACGAGCAGTACTTC.

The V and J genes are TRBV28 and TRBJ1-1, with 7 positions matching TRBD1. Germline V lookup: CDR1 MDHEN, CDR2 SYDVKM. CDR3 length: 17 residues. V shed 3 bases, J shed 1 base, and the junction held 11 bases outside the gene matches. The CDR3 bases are TGTGCCAGCAGTTTGATGACAGGGTGGTCCTCGAACACTGAAGCTTTCTTT. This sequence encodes CASSLMTGWSSNTEAFF.

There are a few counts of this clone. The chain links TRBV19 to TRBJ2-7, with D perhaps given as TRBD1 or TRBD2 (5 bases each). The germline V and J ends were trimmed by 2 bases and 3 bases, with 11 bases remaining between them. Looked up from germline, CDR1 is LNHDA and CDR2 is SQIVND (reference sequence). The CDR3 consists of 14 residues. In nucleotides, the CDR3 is TGTGCCAGTAGTATACTGGGGGAATTCTACGAGCAGTACTTC. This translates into CASSILGEFYEQYF.

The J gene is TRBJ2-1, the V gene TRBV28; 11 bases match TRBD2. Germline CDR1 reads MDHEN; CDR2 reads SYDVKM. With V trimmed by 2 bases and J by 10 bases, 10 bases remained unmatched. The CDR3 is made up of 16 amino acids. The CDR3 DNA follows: TGTGCCAGCAGTTTACTAGCGGGGGGACTAGGGGGGGAGCAGTTCTTC. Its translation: CASSLLAGGLGGEQFF.